One and the same sample provided the 22 T cell receptor beta chains below, sequenced in a study of PD-L1 blockade in urothelial cancer. Repertoires were generated with immunoSEQ multiplex PCR, while TCRdb's copy carries only in-frame clones and drops some. The table records about 50,000 clones, 80% to 90% of them present only once. Time point denoted: peripheral blood 6 weeks after treatment start. The specimen was PBMCs, collected around atezolizumab (anti-PD-L1) treatment. The receptors shown here come from a man aged 65 to 79 with urothelial cancer.

Note on this clone: One end of the junction fails to match germline, which may point to a read error. The V gene is TRBV2, the J gene TRBJ1-2; 7 bases match TRBD1. The germline V gene encodes CDR1 SNHLY and CDR2 FYNNEI. The CDR3 loop spans 13 amino acids. CDR3: CASSWTGLYSYTF. The CDR3 DNA reads as TGTGCCAGCAGTTGGACAGGCCTCTATAGCTACACCTTC.

V is TRBV5-1 and J is TRBJ2-5; D possibly corresponds to TRBD1 (6 bases). V lost 4 bases, J lost 5 bases, and 12 bases lay in between. Germline CDR1 is SGHRS and CDR2 is YFSETQ. The CDR3 totals 13 residues. The CDR3 region has the DNA TGCGCCAGCAGCATCCAGGGGCTGGAGACCCAGTACTTC. Translation gives CASSIQGLETQYF.

There are a few counts of this clone. V is TRBV28 and J is TRBJ2-7; maybe TRBD1 (6 bases). This CDR3 is 12 amino acids long. CDR1 MDHEN and CDR2 SYDVKM come from the germline V gene. Trimming removed 5 bases at V and 5 bases at J, with 10 bases between. The CDR3: CASSLGQNEQYF. The CDR3 DNA reads TGTGCCAGCAGTCTTGGACAGAACGAGCAGTACTTC.

The CDR3 DNA sequence: TGTGCCAGCAGCTCTACAGGGGCCTCTGGAAACACCATATATTTT. Its protein is CASSSTGASGNTIYF. J is TRBJ1-3 and V is TRBV7-9; 7 bases fit TRBD1. Unmatched junction bases numbered 3, after V lost 4 bases and J lost 0 bases. Germline V gene sequence: CDR1 SEHNR, CDR2 FQNEAQ (reference sequence). This CDR3 spans 15 amino acids.

This clone was counted between two and nine times. J is TRBJ1-1 and V is TRBV7-8, with a weak D call TRBD1 (6 bases). Germline lookup yields CDR1 SGHVS and CDR2 FQNEAQ. The V end was cut by 5 bases, the J end by 10 bases, with 17 bases between. The CDR3 runs 13 residues. The CDR3 reads CASSHPGGRGAFF. CDR3 bases: TGTGCCAGCAGCCATCCCGGGGGGCGAGGAGCTTTCTTT.

The chain has TRBV5-4 and TRBJ2-7, with 7 positions matching TRBD1. CDR1 and CDR2 (germline): SGHNT, YYREEE (reference sequence). The length of the CDR3 is 15 residues. V trimming: 4 bases; J trimming: 5 bases; junction bases outside the gene matches: 12. The CDR3 region is CASSAAGTEVHEQYF. CDR3 DNA: TGTGCCAGCAGCGCGGCCGGGACAGAAGTACACGAGCAGTACTTC.

This chain connects TRBV28 to TRBJ2-2; TRBD2 agrees at 14 bases. Germline V gene data show CDR1 as MDHEN and CDR2 as SYDVKM. The CDR3 is made up of 18 amino acids. J gave up 8 bases and V 6 bases, and 14 bases lay outside the gene matches. CDR3 bases: TGTGCCAGCAGCCCCCCTCCTGGGACTAGCGGGAGAGGGGGGGAGCTGTTTTTT. Translation: CASSPPPGTSGRGGELFF. The full variable domain, its missing parts supplied by reference TRBV28 and TRBJ2-2, is DVKVTQSSRYLVKRTGEKVFLECVQDMDHENMFWYRQDPGLGLRLIYFSYDVKMKEKGDIPEGYSVSREKKERFSLILESASTNQTSMYLCASSPPPGTSGRGGELFFGEGSRLTVL.

The rearrangement links TRBV5-4 to TRBJ1-1; the D is unclear. CDR1 and CDR2 (germline): SGHNT, YYREEE (reference sequence). The V gene lost 4 bases and the J gene lost 1 base, with 11 bases spanning the gap. The CDR3 sequence is 14 residues long. CDR3: CASSRVAGNTEAFF. The CDR3 nucleotides are TGTGCCAGCAGCCGGGTGGCGGGGAACACTGAAGCTTTCTTT.

This clone appeared a single time. This rearrangement joins TRBV7-8 to TRBJ1-1, with 11 bases fitting TRBD1. Germline-derived CDR1 and CDR2 are SGHVS and FQNEAQ. This CDR3 comprises 17 residues. V was clipped by 5 bases and J by 0 bases; unmatched bases: 8. The CDR3 coding sequence is TGTGCCAGCAGCACTGGACAGGGGGCCTCAATGAACACTGAAGCTTTCTTT. It codes for CASSTGQGASMNTEAFF.

The rearrangement uses TRBV19 and TRBJ2-1, with TRBD2 identical over 7 bases. The CDR3 totals 15 residues. Germline V gene data show CDR1 as LNHDA and CDR2 as SQIVND (reference sequence). The trim removed 3 bases at V and 6 bases at J, leaving 8 bases unmatched. CDR3 sequence (DNA): TGTGCCAGTAGTATTGGGGACTACCCCGTCAATGAGCAGTTCTTC. Translation gives CASSIGDYPVNEQFF.

V usage is TRBV5-4 and J usage is TRBJ2-5; the D is unclear. Germline loops: CDR1 SGHNT, CDR2 YYREEE (reference sequence). The CDR3 consists of 15 residues. V lost 0 bases, J lost 1 base, and 10 bases lay in between. CDR3 protein: CASSLDTRSQETQYF. CDR3 nucleotide sequence: TGTGCCAGCAGCTTGGACACCAGAAGCCAAGAGACCCAGTACTTC.

The chain combines TRBV29-1 with TRBJ2-1; TRBD2 aligns across 12 bases. Germline CDR1 reads SQVTM; CDR2 reads ANQGSEA. With 7 bases clipped from V and 9 bases from J, the junction kept 7 bases outside the gene matches. The CDR3 loop spans 13 amino acids. The DNA of the CDR3 is TGCAGCGCCTCGACTAGCGGGAGAGGTGAGCAGTTCTTC. Translated, it gives CSASTSGRGEQFF.

The V call is TRBV21-1, the J call TRBJ1-5. TRBV21-1 is a pseudogene. The CDR3 totals 15 residues. CDR3 coding DNA: TGTGCCAGCAGCAAATCGGGGTGCTTAAATCAGCCCCAGCATTTT. It yields the protein CASSKSGCLNQPQHF.

The chain has TRBV6-6 and TRBJ1-1; D uncertain. CDR1 and CDR2 (germline): MNHNY, SVGAGI (reference sequence). V was clipped by 5 bases and J by 6 bases, with 13 bases between them. The CDR3 has 13 residues. CDR3 sequence reads: CASSDYKGAEAFF. The DNA for the CDR3 is TGTGCCAGCAGTGACTATAAGGGAGCTGAAGCTTTCTTT.

This clone came up once. V gene TRBV7-2 combines with J gene TRBJ1-5, with 9 bases that match TRBD1. The CDR3 consists of 16 residues. Germline lookup yields CDR1 SGHTA and CDR2 FQGNSA. Trimming removed 0 bases from V and 6 bases from J; junction bases left unmatched: 6. The CDR3 nucleotides read TGTGCCAGCAGCTTAGCAGGGGCGGACAGGGGTCAGCCCCAGCATTTT. Its protein is CASSLAGADRGQPQHF.

The chain combines TRBV6-5 with TRBJ1-2; 7 bases map to TRBD1. V shed 6 bases and J 2 bases; nucleotides not matched to a gene: 6. Germline loops: CDR1 MNHEY, CDR2 SVGAGI. CDR3 length: 14 residues. The DNA for the CDR3 is TGTGCCAGCAGGGAGACAGGGCTGAACTATGGCTACACCTTC. The encoded protein is CASRETGLNYGYTF.

This chain uses TRBV6-6 with TRBJ2-3, with a tentative D call TRBD2 (6 bases). CDR1 and CDR2 from the germline V gene are MNHNY and SVGAGI (reference sequence). The germline V and J ends were trimmed by 2 bases and 0 bases, with 9 bases remaining between them. The CDR3 runs 15 residues. The CDR3 reads CASSYRERSTDTQYF. The CDR3 bases are TGTGCCAGCAGTTACCGGGAGAGAAGCACAGATACGCAGTATTTT.

This clone was found a few times. The J gene is TRBJ2-2, the V gene TRBV5-1, with D perhaps TRBD2 (5 bases). The germline V gene encodes CDR1 SGHRS and CDR2 YFSETQ. V shed 0 bases and J shed 7 bases, with 10 bases lying between them. CDR3 size: 14 residues. Here the CDR3 reads CASSLGGPGGELFF. The CDR3 bases are TGCGCCAGCAGCTTGGGAGGGCCCGGCGGGGAGCTGTTTTTT.

This clone was observed a few times. V usage is TRBV9 and J usage is TRBJ1-1; the D is unclear. Germline CDR1 and CDR2: SGDLS and YYNGEE. The CDR3 spans 13 residues. V lost 0 bases to trimming and J lost 1 base, with 4 bases between them. This CDR3 reads CASSVDWNTEAFF. For the CDR3, the DNA is TGTGCCAGCAGCGTAGACTGGAACACTGAAGCTTTCTTT.

The V and J genes are TRBV13 and TRBJ2-7, with 13 bases aligning to TRBD2. The germline CDR1 and CDR2 sequences are PRHDT and FYEKMQ (reference sequence). The CDR3 is 18 residues long. After removal of 4 bases from V and 0 bases from J, the junction contained 9 bases not matched to a gene. The CDR3 loop reads CASSSRLAGGLLSYEQYF. The CDR3 DNA sequence: TGTGCCAGCAGCTCCCGACTAGCGGGAGGTTTACTCTCCTACGAGCAGTACTTC.

This chain connects TRBV7-9 to TRBJ1-2; possibly TRBD1 for D (5 bases). The CDR3 loop spans 15 amino acids. Trimming shortened V by 2 bases and J by 0 bases, and 10 bases separated the two germline ends. Germline V lookup: CDR1 SEHNR, CDR2 FQNEAQ (reference sequence). CDR3 sequence: CASSLYAGTNYGYTF. The CDR3 nucleotides are TGTGCCAGCAGCTTATATGCAGGGACTAACTATGGCTACACCTTC.

This chain links TRBV4-2 with TRBJ2-3; TRBD2 agrees at 7 bases. V was pared by 1 base and J by 1 base, with 5 bases of the junction left unmatched. The length of the CDR3 is 16 residues. CDR1 and CDR2 from the germline V gene are LGHNA and YNFKEQ. CDR3 region: CASSQGREMGTDTQYF. The DNA of the CDR3 is TGTGCCAGCAGCCAAGGGCGGGAGATGGGCACAGATACGCAGTATTTT.